One sample yielded the 23 T cell receptor beta chains listed below, sequenced in a study of blood T cell repertoires in COVID-19. Data came from immunoSEQ multiplex PCR; TCRdb stores just in-frame clones and leaves some out. The repertoire includes approximately 90,000 clones, roughly 84% of them detected once, and 12% sits in the top ten. The material sequenced was peripheral blood. The receptors stem from a human donor in a cohort sampled during active COVID-19.

The chain has TRBV3-1 (or the pseudogene TRBV3-2) and TRBJ1-2, with D hard to call. V lost 1 base and J lost 3, with 24 bases in between. In germline, CDR1 is LGHDT, CDR2 YNNKEL (reference sequence). This CDR3 comprises 19 residues. The CDR3 DNA reads as TGTGCCAGCAGCCAAGTTATCCCGGGATTCGTAGGCCAAGACTATGGCTACACCTTC. Translation: CASSQVIPGFVGQDYGYTF.

This chain joins TRBV4-1 and TRBJ2-2; D is possibly TRBD2 (5 bases). The CDR3 is 17 residues long. Germline V lookup: CDR1 MGHRA, CDR2 YSYEKL. V was clipped by 4 bases and J by 8 bases, with 23 bases between them. CDR3 nucleotide sequence: TGCGCCAGCAGCCTAGGCGCTGGCAGGACCGGCGGGGGGGAGCTGTTTTTT. This codes for CASSLGAGRTGGGELFF.

The count of this clone is one. The rearrangement links TRBV18 to TRBJ1-1, with D perhaps matching TRBD1 (5 bases). The V end lost 3 bases, the J end lost 4 bases, and 6 bases lay between the germline ends. The CDR3 sequence is 12 residues long. The germline gives CDR1 KGHSH, CDR2 LQKENI. CDR3 sequence (DNA): TGTGCCAGCTCACCGGGGCCCACTGAAGCTTTCTTT. Its translation is CASSPGPTEAFF.

The chain has TRBV6-1 and TRBJ2-7, with 13 bases fitting TRBD2. Germline CDR1 reads MNHNS; CDR2 reads SASEGT. The CDR3 loop spans 15 amino acids. After removal of 3 bases from V and 4 bases from J, the junction contained 3 bases not matched to a gene. The CDR3 spells CASSDRTSGSYEQYF. The CDR3 DNA reads TGTGCCAGCAGTGATAGGACTAGCGGGAGTTACGAGCAGTACTTC.

This sequence joins TRBV28 and TRBJ2-2, with D maybe TRBD2 (7 bases). Trimming took 1 base from V and 6 from J, leaving 27 bases between them. The germline CDR1 and CDR2 sequences are MDHEN and SYDVKM. The CDR3 runs 20 residues. As DNA, the CDR3 is TGTGCCAGCAGTTTATCCGGGGGGAGGGGGAGGGCTCTCCGGGCCGGGGAGCTGTTTTTT. This translates into CASSLSGGRGRALRAGELFF.

This clone occurred once. The chain links TRBV7-2 to TRBJ2-1; 9 bases are a match to TRBD2. J was trimmed by 9 bases and V by 1 base; bases with no gene match: 7. This CDR3 is 15 amino acids long. The germline V gene encodes CDR1 SGHTA and CDR2 FQGNSA. CDR3 bases: TGTGCCAGCAGCTTAGTTGCGGGGGGGCCCATTGAGCAGTTCTTC. It yields the protein CASSLVAGGPIEQFF.

J is TRBJ2-2 and V is TRBV5-6; D unresolved. This CDR3 contains 12 residues. With 1 base removed from V and 6 bases from J, the gap between germline ends came to 4 bases. From germline, CDR1 is SGHDT and CDR2 YYEEEE. The CDR3 DNA reads TGTGCCAGCAGCTTGTTATCCGGGGAGCTGTTTTTT. Translated, it gives CASSLLSGELFF.

This clone has only one observation. The chain carries TRBV27 and TRBJ2-5, with D possibly matching TRBD2 (7 bases). The germline V gene encodes CDR1 MNHEY and CDR2 SMNVEV (reference sequence). The CDR3 runs to 14 residues. Trimming left V 4 bases short and J 4 bases short, with 13 bases between. CDR3 loop: CASSYGAGAETQYF. DNA for the CDR3: TGTGCCAGCAGTTACGGGGCGGGGGCAGAGACCCAGTACTTC.

The gene calls are TRBV4-2 and TRBJ1-3; 10 bases are a match to TRBD1. The V gene end was trimmed by 4 bases and the J gene end by 6 bases; junction bases not matched to a gene: 12. Germline CDR1 LGHNA, CDR2 YNFKEQ. The CDR3 is made up of 17 amino acids. Written as DNA, the CDR3 is TGTGCCAGCAGCCGACTTAATCCGGGACAGGGGTTAAACACCATATATTTT. This encodes CASSRLNPGQGLNTIYF.

The V and J genes are TRBV6-5 and TRBJ2-7, with D possibly matching TRBD1 (6 bases). V lost 2 bases, J lost 6 bases, and 11 bases lay in between. The germline CDR1 and CDR2 sequences are MNHEY and SVGAGI. The CDR3 is 13 amino acids. The CDR3: CASSYGGWSEQYF. CDR3 DNA: TGTGCCAGCAGTTACGGGGGCTGGAGCGAGCAGTACTTC.

The genes are TRBV5-1 and TRBJ2-7; tentatively, D is TRBD1 (6 bases). Germline CDR1 and CDR2: SGHRS and YFSETQ. The V end was cut by 2 bases, the J end by 0 bases, with 12 bases between. This CDR3 is built from 15 residues. DNA of the CDR3: TGCGCCAGCAGCTTAACGATAGGGGGCTCCTACGAGCAGTACTTC. It translates to CASSLTIGGSYEQYF.

CDR3 sequence (DNA): TGTGCCAGCAGCTGGGGACAGGGGGCAGCAGAAGCTTTCTTT. As protein: CASSWGQGAAEAFF. The chain joins TRBV7-9 to TRBJ1-1; the match to TRBD1 covers 12 bases. Unmatched junction bases numbered 5, after V lost 4 bases and J lost 8 bases. Germline loops: CDR1 SEHNR, CDR2 FQNEAQ (reference sequence). The CDR3 has 14 amino acids.

This sequence joins TRBV6-2 or TRBV6-3 and TRBJ2-2; 9 nucleotides line up with TRBD1. CDR3 length: 14 residues. Germline-derived CDR1 and CDR2 are MNHEY and SVGEGT. The V segment lost 5 bases and the J segment 5 bases; nucleotides outside the gene matches: 3. The CDR3 sequence: CASSRGQGTGELFF. CDR3 coding DNA: TGTGCCAGCAGTCGGGGACAGGGAACCGGGGAGCTGTTTTTT.

The chain employs TRBV4-3 and TRBJ2-3; 8 bases line up with TRBD2. The J segment lost 3 bases and the V segment lost 4 bases, leaving 6 bases of the junction unmatched. CDR3 size: 15 residues. CDR1 is LGHNA, CDR2 YSLEER, per germline. The CDR3 loop reads CASSLSGRWTDTQYF. CDR3 in DNA: TGCGCCAGCAGCCTAAGCGGGAGATGGACAGATACGCAGTATTTT.

The chain uses TRBV3-1 (or the pseudogene TRBV3-2) and TRBJ2-3; D is unclear. CDR1 is LGHDT, CDR2 YNNKEL, per germline (reference sequence). Trimming pared 2 bases from V and 6 bases from J, leaving 9 bases between. The CDR3 sequence is 13 residues long. The CDR3 reads CASSQQLSDTQYF. The CDR3 region has the DNA TGTGCCAGCAGCCAACAATTGAGCGATACGCAGTATTTT.

This clone has just one count. This chain links TRBV7-8 with TRBJ2-1, with TRBD1 identical over 8 bases. The CDR3 totals 13 residues. From germline, CDR1 is SGHVS and CDR2 FQNEAQ. Trimming at V came to 2 bases and at J to 15 bases, leaving 9 bases not matched to a gene. CDR3 region: CASSLIRTGMPFF. The CDR3, as DNA: TGTGCCAGCAGCTTAATTAGGACAGGGATGCCGTTCTTC.

The chain joins TRBV19 to TRBJ2-1; 8 nucleotides align to TRBD1. The CDR3 runs 17 residues. The V gene end was trimmed by 5 bases and the J gene end by 6 bases; junction bases not matched to a gene: 15. In germline, CDR1 is LNHDA, CDR2 SQIVND (reference sequence). This CDR3 is CASSEADRGLLTNEQFF. CDR3 sequence (DNA): TGTGCCAGTAGTGAAGCAGACAGGGGATTGTTAACCAATGAGCAGTTCTTC.

Here the CDR3 reads CASTRDRDTGELFF. CDR3 nucleotide sequence: TGTGCCAGCACCCGGGACAGGGACACCGGGGAGCTGTTTTTT. V gene TRBV7-6 combines with J gene TRBJ2-2, with 9 bases identical to TRBD1. V lost 7 bases and J lost 3; bases outside the gene matches: 3. The CDR3 loop spans 14 amino acids. Germline-derived CDR1 and CDR2 are SGHVS and FNYEAQ.

The chain carries TRBV24-1 and TRBJ2-3, with TRBD2 matching over 11 bases. J gave up 1 base and V 4 bases, and 6 bases lay outside the gene matches. Looked up from germline, CDR1 is KGHDR and CDR2 is SFDVKD. The CDR3 spans 17 residues. The CDR3 DNA follows: TGTGCCACCAGTGACCCCGGGACTAGCGGACGCACAGATACGCAGTATTTT. Translated, it gives CATSDPGTSGRTDTQYF.

For the CDR3, the DNA is TGTGCCACCAGCACCCCGGACAGGGGGTGGGAGACCCAGTACTTC. It codes for CATSTPDRGWETQYF. The chain uses TRBV15 and TRBJ2-5, with 10 bases lining up with TRBD1. The germline CDR1 and CDR2 sequences are LNHNV and YYDKDF (reference sequence). The CDR3 sequence is 15 residues long. With 4 bases clipped from V and 5 bases from J, the junction kept 7 bases outside the gene matches. Using reference TRBV15 and TRBJ2-5 for the parts outside the CDR3, the full variable domain is DAMVIQNPRYQVTQFGKPVTLSCSQTLNHNVMYWYQQKSSQAPKLLFHYYDKDFNNEADTPDNFQSRRPNTSFCFLDIRSPGLGDTAMYLCATSTPDRGWETQYFGPGTRLLVL.

This clone was seen only a few times. The chain joins TRBV3-1 (or the pseudogene TRBV3-2) to TRBJ2-1; D call uncertain. The ends were cut back, 0 bases at V and 1 base at J, with 7 bases in the middle. The CDR3 contains 15 residues. Germline lookup yields CDR1 LGHDT and CDR2 YNNKEL (reference sequence). The CDR3 DNA is TGTGCCAGCAGCCAAGATCTCGGTTCCTACAATGAGCAGTTCTTC. It encodes CASSQDLGSYNEQFF.

This chain uses TRBV28 with TRBJ2-3; TRBD2 agrees at 10 bases. This CDR3 has 15 amino acids. The V and J ends lost 3 bases and 3 bases, in that order; junction bases with no gene match: 3. Germline assignment: CDR1 MDHEN and CDR2 SYDVKM. DNA for the CDR3: TGTGCCAGCAGTTTGGCTAGCGGGAGTACAGATACGCAGTATTTT. Its protein product is CASSLASGSTDTQYF.

The chain joins TRBV6-2 or TRBV6-3 to TRBJ2-5, with a weak D call TRBD1 (6 bases). This CDR3 spans 12 amino acids. V lost 5 bases and J lost 10, with 14 bases in between. The germline V gene encodes CDR1 MNHEY and CDR2 SVGEGT. The CDR3, as DNA: TGTGCCAGCAGTGACGAAGGGGGTAACCAGTACTTC. Translating gives CASSDEGGNQYF.